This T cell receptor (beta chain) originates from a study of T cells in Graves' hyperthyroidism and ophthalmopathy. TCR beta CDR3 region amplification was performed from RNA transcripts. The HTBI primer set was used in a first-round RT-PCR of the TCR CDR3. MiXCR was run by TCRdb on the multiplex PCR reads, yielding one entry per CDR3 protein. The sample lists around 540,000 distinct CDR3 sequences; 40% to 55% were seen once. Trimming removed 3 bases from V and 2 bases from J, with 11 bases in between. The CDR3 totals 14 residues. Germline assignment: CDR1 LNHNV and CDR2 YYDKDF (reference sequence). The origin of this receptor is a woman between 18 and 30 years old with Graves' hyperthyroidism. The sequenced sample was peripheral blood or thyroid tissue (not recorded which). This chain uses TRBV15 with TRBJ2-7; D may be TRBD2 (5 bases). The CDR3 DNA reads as TGTGCCACCAGCAGGGGGTCGGGAACCTACGAGCAGTACTTC. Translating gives CATSRGSGTYEQYF.